This T cell receptor (beta chain) is drawn from a study of cytomegalovirus exposure and HLA in healthy donors. A word on this clone: Its specificity is unknown.

Germline V gene sequence: CDR1 SGHRS, CDR2 YFSETQ. CDR3 length: 14 amino acids. Trimming shortened V by 1 base and J by 0 bases, and 7 bases separated the two germline ends. Findings of the study overall: It was reportedly the case that the classifier diagnosed cytomegalovirus status with high specificity and sensitivity. The study designated over 150 TCR beta chains cytomegalovirus-associated.

The protocol was immunoSEQ multiplex PCR, while the TCRdb copy is restricted to in-frame clones and leaves out a portion. Of 57,000 or so clones detected, about 94% appear once; the ten largest clones hold under 2.5%. This sequence was found in a man aged 18 to 29 in good health and CMV-seronegative. The sample comprised PBMCs. The rearrangement uses TRBV5-1 and TRBJ1-1; D unclear. The CDR3 here is CASSLRGMNTEAFF. CDR3 nucleotide sequence: TGCGCCAGCAGCTTGAGAGGTATGAACACTGAAGCTTTCTTT.